This T cell receptor (beta chain) emerged from a study of blood T cells in healthy people across ages. With a J-beta primer mix and a sample-barcoded 5' primer, a second PCR ran roughly 6 to 11 cycles. TCRdb reprocessed the 5' RACE reads via MiXCR and lists one record per CDR3 protein. Among about 830,000 distinct CDR3 sequences listed, under 80% were seen once. Unmatched junction bases numbered 2, after V lost 3 bases and J lost 0 bases. Looked up from germline, CDR1 is SGHNT and CDR2 is YYREEE (reference sequence). The CDR3 has 14 amino acids. The chain recombines TRBV5-4 with TRBJ2-5; the match to TRBD2 covers 7 bases. This receptor was obtained from a man under 40 in good health. The sequencing input was blood. CDR3 coding DNA: TGTGCCAGCAGCTGGGGACTAAACCAAGAGACCCAGTACTTC. Translated: CASSWGLNQETQYF.